The present T cell receptor (beta chain) was sequenced within a study of PD-1 blockade in classical Hodgkin lymphoma. About the research overall: With a 2-week interval, patients received intravenous nivolumab at 3 mg/kg. General study results and limits: Patients newly diagnosed and complete responders had comparable baseline diversity. The study found that TCR diversity rose significantly by C4D1 in CD4+ but not CD8+ cells. What caused the repertoire differences, perhaps disease activity or prior therapy, remains undefined.

Clones were sequenced by immunoSEQ multiplex PCR, and TCRdb holds only the in-frame ones, with some missing. The repertoire holds about 99,000 clones, with approximately 80% as singletons. Each patient relapsed following autologous stem cell transplantation, and prior brentuximab vedotin exposure differed. This clone appeared once. Antigen: not known. The TCR comes from a human donor with classical Hodgkin lymphoma. The sequencing here drew on peripheral blood mononuclear cells (PBMCs), taken before the second cycle of nivolumab.

CDR3 sequence: CASSLKRGTSGGGSYNEQFF. The CDR3 DNA reads TGTGCCAGCTCCCTTAAGAGGGGGACTAGCGGAGGGGGCTCCTACAATGAGCAGTTCTTC. The chain is built from TRBV18 and TRBJ2-1; 11 bases agree with TRBD2. The junction had 16 bases not matched to a gene; V was cut back by 6 bases and J by 0 bases. CDR1 is KGHSH, CDR2 LQKENI, per germline. CDR3 length: 20 residues.